Listed below are T cell receptor beta chains from one sample, sequenced in a study of identical twins. Using its own MiXCR run on the 5' RACE reads, TCRdb lists one record per CDR3 protein. The sample lists about 660,000 distinct CDR3 sequences; 8.6% were seen once. These data also featured in a second study, about yellow fever vaccine responses in identical twins.

Sequenced: PBMCs. The receptors derive from a woman aged 18-30 years in good health. CDR3s include the opening cysteine and the closing phenylalanine or tryptophan. A D gene is named only where the DNA matches it firmly. Not every row has a clone size; where given, it reads once, few, many or a size class.

abundance: many; j_gene: TRBJ1-2; v_gene: TRBV7-2; d_gene: NA; CDR3nt: TGTGCCAGCAGCTTAGAGACATTCGGGGGCTATGGCTACACCTTC; CDR3aa: CASSLETFGGYGYTF
abundance: few; j_gene: TRBJ2-5; v_gene: TRBV4-3; d_gene: TRBD2; CDR3nt: TGCGCCAGCAGCCGGACTAGCGGAACCCAAGAGACCCAGTACTTC; CDR3aa: CASSRTSGTQETQYF
abundance: few; j_gene: TRBJ2-2; v_gene: TRBV5-1; d_gene: TRBD1; CDR3nt: TGCGCCAGCAAGGGGGCGGCGGACACCGGGGAGCTGTTTTTT; CDR3aa: CASKGAADTGELFF
abundance: few; j_gene: TRBJ2-2; v_gene: TRBV9; d_gene: NA; CDR3nt: TGTGCCAGCAGCGTAGAGCCCCATGACCCGCATTCGTCCGGGGAGCTGTTTTTT; CDR3aa: CASSVEPHDPHSSGELFF
abundance: many; j_gene: TRBJ2-3; v_gene: TRBV12-3/TRBV12-4; d_gene: TRBD2; CDR3nt: TGTGCCAGCAGTCTCCAGCGGGGGGCTTTCACAGATACGCAGTATTTT; CDR3aa: CASSLQRGAFTDTQYF
abundance: many; j_gene: TRBJ2-1; v_gene: TRBV14; d_gene: NA; CDR3nt: TGTGCCAGCAGCCAAGAGGTGGGACTTAGCAGGTATGAGCAGTTCTTC; CDR3aa: CASSQEVGLSRYEQFF
abundance: few; j_gene: TRBJ2-2; v_gene: TRBV7-8; d_gene: TRBD1; CDR3nt: TGTGCCAGCAGCTTTTCCTACCGGGACAGGGGGCGCGTCACCGGGGAGCTGTTTTTT; CDR3aa: CASSFSYRDRGRVTGELFF
abundance: NA; j_gene: TRBJ2-3; v_gene: TRBV6-5; d_gene: TRBD2; CDR3nt: TGTGCCAGCAGTTACCCCGGGACTAGCGGGAGTCGGGATACGCAGTATTTT; CDR3aa: CASSYPGTSGSRDTQYF
abundance: few; j_gene: TRBJ2-2; v_gene: TRBV7-9; d_gene: NA; CDR3nt: TGTGCCAGCATGGATCGGAACACCGGGGAGCTGTTTTTT; CDR3aa: CASMDRNTGELFF
abundance: many; j_gene: TRBJ1-1; v_gene: TRBV4-1; d_gene: NA; CDR3nt: TGCGCCAGCAGCCCAGGGGTAAAGAACACTGAAGCTTTCTTT; CDR3aa: CASSPGVKNTEAFF
abundance: NA; j_gene: TRBJ2-6; v_gene: TRBV6-4; d_gene: TRBD1; CDR3nt: TGTGCCAGCAGTTCTATGACAGGGACAGGGGCCAACGTCCTGACTTTC; CDR3aa: CASSSMTGTGANVLTF